Below, one TCR beta chain is given with its context. The CDR3 is made up of 15 amino acids. V lost 6 bases, J lost 6 bases, and 6 bases stayed unmatched. Germline CDR1 reads MNHEY; CDR2 reads SVGEGT. Repertoires were generated with immunoSEQ multiplex PCR, while TCRdb's copy carries only in-frame clones and drops some. The sample includes 35,000 to 40,000 clones, around four fifths seen only once; the top ten take 4.8%. This record comes from a study of blood T cell repertoires in COVID-19. In the study overall: There were acute and convalescent COVID-19 samples, and they came from the United States, Italy and Spain. Sources were T cells, B-cell-depleted T cells, or PBMCs; the material itself was cDNA or gDNA.

This sequence originates from a man in his forties or fifties with active COVID-19. This chain joins TRBV6-2 or TRBV6-3 and TRBJ2-5; 14 nucleotides align to TRBD2. Sequencing used peripheral blood. CDR3 DNA: TGTGCCAGCAGCCCAGGACTAGCGGGGGGAAAGACCCAGTACTTC. Translation gives CASSPGLAGGKTQYF.